These T cell receptor beta chains were read from a single sample in a study of T-cell reconstitution after alpha-beta-depleted transplantation in children. TCRdb re-derived calls from the PCR reads in MiXCR, one entry per CDR3 protein. The table records about 590,000 distinct CDR3 sequences, 13% of them present only once. The source was PBMCs, mostly from graft donor cells, collected 360 days after TCRalphabeta/CD19-depleted stem cell transplant. Every receptor here comes from a male patient younger than 18 who had a stem cell transplant for acute myeloid leukemia, so the T cells may come from the graft donor. CDR3s include the opening cysteine and the closing phenylalanine or tryptophan.

v_gene	j_gene	CDR3aa
TRBV12-5	TRBJ1-5	CASAPEYSNQPQHF
TRBV20-1	TRBJ2-7	CSADPRSYEQYF
TRBV20-1	TRBJ2-7	CSAYRDAEIYEQYF
TRBV11-2	TRBJ1-5	CASSLGAVPSQPQHF
TRBV7-2	TRBJ2-1	CASSLAVAGAIVHNEQFF
TRBV3-1	TRBJ1-2	CASSEMTGPGYGYTF
TRBV20-1	TRBJ2-1	CSARRPPPSSGRRNEQFF
TRBV5-1	TRBJ2-7	CASSLAFGSGALGSSYEQYF
TRBV4-3	TRBJ2-1	CASSYRGGNEQFF
TRBV20-1	TRBJ2-7	CSATGSSVVEQYF
TRBV28	TRBJ2-5	CASSLRLEVRETQYF
TRBV20-1	TRBJ2-7	CSAERDEQYF
TRBV28	TRBJ2-3	CASSWGGSADTQYF
TRBV10-3	TRBJ2-1	CAISEQPRSSYNEQFF
TRBV6-1	TRBJ2-7	CASSPYSPRSGYEQYF
TRBV4-3	TRBJ2-7	CASSQDERASYEQYF
TRBV12-3/TRBV12-4	TRBJ2-1	CASRDGQSSYNEQFF
TRBV29-1	TRBJ1-4	CSVAGAEATNEKLFF
TRBV24-1	TRBJ2-3	CATSGFRTGGTDTQYF
TRBV27	TRBJ2-3	CASSLLGWAGGRTDTQYF
TRBV20-1	TRBJ2-7	CSATTGEKEQYF
TRBV12-3/TRBV12-4	TRBJ2-1	CASSLARGEAKRYNEQFF
TRBV28	TRBJ2-7	CASSFSRWTGAGYEQYF
TRBV15	TRBJ2-7	CATSRVIAGGSEQYF
TRBV29-1	TRBJ1-1	CSGRSDRGTGTEAFF
TRBV7-9	TRBJ1-2	CASSLPGRRIGDGYTF
TRBV7-2	TRBJ2-3	CASSFGGEVDTQYF
TRBV19	TRBJ2-5	CASSTTGTSFEETQYF
TRBV24-1	TRBJ2-1	CATSLGQGHNEQFF
TRBV2	TRBJ2-1	CASMGGRNEQFF
TRBV5-1	TRBJ2-7	CASSWEDSYEQYF
TRBV5-1	TRBJ2-7	CASSFSRGRSYEQYF
TRBV29-1	TRBJ2-7	CSVVISRGPGEQYF
TRBV20-1	TRBJ2-6	CSALGPGLSGANVLTF
TRBV5-8	TRBJ2-7	CASSLVAGGVGNEQYF
TRBV7-6	TRBJ2-3	CASSRAGAHTDTQYF
TRBV6-2/TRBV6-3	TRBJ2-2	CASSYSMGHYTGELFF
TRBV20-1	TRBJ2-7	CSANSGGEGFYEQYF
TRBV5-1	TRBJ2-1	CASSPIQGVLTANEQFF
TRBV7-2	TRBJ2-7	CASSIGTATYEQYF
TRBV20-1	TRBJ2-7	CSASGRDEFYEQYF
TRBV28	TRBJ1-4	CASSEAGYDEKLFF
TRBV20-1	TRBJ2-1	CSASTPKGPLSSYNEQFF
TRBV20-1	TRBJ2-3	CSAGLAASSTDTQYF
TRBV6-5	TRBJ1-1	CASSYKAVMNTEAFF
TRBV12-3/TRBV12-4	TRBJ2-1	CASTFRGRSNEQFF
TRBV11-1	TRBJ2-6	CASSWDRGLTGANVLTF
TRBV4-3	TRBJ2-3	CASSQDPVNTDTQYF
TRBV19	TRBJ2-1	CASIPGVGGQYNEQFF
TRBV6-1	TRBJ2-1	CASSPPGRISYNEQFF
TRBV7-6	TRBJ2-7	CASSSKKREGIYF
TRBV28	TRBJ2-1	CASSLSPAGATNEQFF
TRBV4-3	TRBJ2-1	CASRMTASSYNEQFF
TRBV21-1	TRBJ1-5	CASSKAQLWSNQPQHF
TRBV7-2	TRBJ1-1	CASSLFTGLNTEAFF
TRBV20-1	TRBJ2-7	CSAKSAALWMSSYEQYF
TRBV7-2	TRBJ2-4	CASSPRSGGVFQYF
TRBV29-1	TRBJ2-5	CSVAVTGGETQYF